The clone carrying this TCR beta chain was counted between two and nine times. As yet, its antigen is unknown. The data were taken from a study of CD8 T cells in ankylosing spondylitis. The length of the CDR3 is 12 residues. Trimming took off 5 bases at V and 2 bases at J, with 9 bases between the two ends. Germline V gene lookup returns CDR1 DFQATT and CDR2 SNEGSKA (reference sequence). Quantitative 5'-RACE with molecular barcodes was used to make the TCR beta libraries. TCRdb fed the 5' RACE reads into MiXCR, producing one record per CDR3 protein. The profile shows about 750,000 distinct CDR3 sequences, roughly 20% of them singletons. The study, taken as a whole, reports: Matched ankylosing spondylitis synovial fluid reportedly showed significant enrichment of disease-linked clones. About 8 highly homologous variants made up a TCR beta motif, and this motif appeared characteristic of ankylosing spondylitis blood. Disease-linked clones were CD8+ and relatively rare in peripheral blood. Prior literature has documented some motif variants in synovial fluid and blood from reactive arthritis.

This chain uses TRBV20-1 with TRBJ1-2; D ambiguous. This clonotype was obtained from a male donor with ankylosing spondylitis. The sample comprised blood, either unsorted or a sorted T cell fraction (not recorded which). CDR3 sequence: CSAPASNYGYTF. CDR3 DNA sequence: TGCAGTGCTCCCGCCTCAAACTATGGCTACACCTTC.